The 25 T cell receptor beta chains below all came from one sample that was sequenced in a study of T cell responses to AZD1222 COVID-19 vaccine. TCRdb's table, derived via immunoSEQ multiplex PCR, lists solely in-frame clones and lacks some. The sample has around 70,000 clones; around 84% are singletons. Source: peripheral blood, taken on day 0 of AZD1222 vaccination. Receptors were obtained from an adult in good health.

The chain uses TRBV13 and TRBJ1-2; the match to TRBD1 covers 8 bases. The CDR3 spans 16 residues. Trimming cost V 3 bases and J 2 bases; bases outside gene matches: 8. In germline, CDR1 is PRHDT, CDR2 FYEKMQ (reference sequence). The CDR3 region is CASSLGRGRGNYGYTF. The CDR3 nucleotides are TGTGCCAGCAGCTTGGGCAGGGGGCGCGGAAACTATGGCTACACCTTC.

The J gene is TRBJ2-3, the V gene TRBV6-2 or TRBV6-3; the match to TRBD2 covers 9 bases. V lost 3 bases and J lost 5; bases outside the gene matches: 15. Germline V lookup: CDR1 MNHEY, CDR2 SVGEGT. The CDR3 loop spans 18 amino acids. The CDR3 bases are TGTGCCAGCAGTTATTTGCGATACCCGACTAGCGGAGAAGATACGCAGTATTTT. Translated, it gives CASSYLRYPTSGEDTQYF.

V is TRBV5-1 and J is TRBJ2-1, with 10 bases lining up with TRBD1. The junction had 6 bases not matched to a gene; V was cut back by 1 base and J by 5 bases. Germline lookup yields CDR1 SGHRS and CDR2 YFSETQ. CDR3 length: 16 amino acids. The DNA of the CDR3 is TGCGCCAGCAGCTTGAACCCGGGACAGGGGAACAATGAGCAGTTCTTC. This codes for CASSLNPGQGNNEQFF.

The V and J genes are TRBV19 and TRBJ2-3, with D possibly being TRBD2 (7 bases). V lost 8 bases and J lost 2, with 14 bases in between. The CDR3 contains 14 residues. Looked up from germline, CDR1 is LNHDA and CDR2 is SQIVND (reference sequence). As DNA, the CDR3 is TGTGCCAGTGGACCGGGGGGCCCCACAGATACGCAGTATTTT. This codes for CASGPGGPTDTQYF. Drawing the rest from reference TRBV19 and TRBJ2-3, the complete variable domain is DGGITQSPKYLFRKEGQNVTLSCEQNLNHDAMYWYRQDPGQGLRLIYYSQIVNDFQKGDIAEGYSVSREKKESFPLTVTSAQKNPTAFYLCASGPGGPTDTQYFGPGTRLTVL.

The CDR3 spells CASSSTRTGPTEAFF. CDR3 DNA: TGCGCCAGCAGCTCTACTCGGACAGGGCCTACTGAAGCTTTCTTT. The chain links TRBV5-1 to TRBJ1-1, with TRBD1 matching 8 bases. The CDR3 covers 15 residues. The J segment lost 5 bases and the V segment lost 3 bases, leaving 9 bases of the junction unmatched. The germline V gene has CDR1 SGHRS and CDR2 YFSETQ.

J is TRBJ2-5 and V is TRBV9; 7 nucleotides match TRBD2. Trimming removed 3 bases from V and 2 bases from J; junction bases left unmatched: 4. The CDR3 extends over 14 amino acids. Germline V gives CDR1 SGDLS, CDR2 YYNGEE. The CDR3 DNA follows: TGTGCCAGCAGCGGTGGGGGACTACAAGAGACCCAGTACTTC. The encoded protein is CASSGGGLQETQYF.

In DNA form, the CDR3 reads TGCGCCAGCAGCTTGTTTCAGCAAGAGACCCAGTACTTC. Protein: CASSLFQQETQYF. V is TRBV5-1 and J is TRBJ2-5; no firm D call. The germline V gene encodes CDR1 SGHRS and CDR2 YFSETQ. Trimming took 1 base from V and 2 from J, leaving 6 bases between them. The length of the CDR3 is 13 residues.

This chain connects TRBV6-6 to TRBJ1-3; D gene unclear. This CDR3 has 16 amino acids. Per the germline V gene, CDR1 is MNHNY and CDR2 is SVGAGI (reference sequence). V lost 0 bases, J lost 0 bases, and 9 bases lay in between. CDR3 in DNA: TGTGCCAGCAGTTACTCCCCCGGTCACTCTGGAAACACCATATATTTT. Protein sequence: CASSYSPGHSGNTIYF.

This clone was counted a single time. At one end, the junction sequence differs from germline, possibly due to a read error. CDR3 amino acids: CASSFSAAPLANTGELFF. For the CDR3, the DNA is TGTGCTAGCAGCTTCTCCGCGGCACCTCTTGCGAACACCGGGGAGCTGTTTTTT. The V and J genes are TRBV7-7 and TRBJ2-2; D call uncertain. Germline V gives CDR1 SSHAT, CDR2 FNYEAQ (reference sequence). The CDR3 is 18 residues long.

This sequence joins TRBV6-2 or TRBV6-3 and TRBJ2-1; D gene uncertain. The CDR3 is made up of 11 amino acids. Trimming left V 2 bases short and J 5 bases short, with 1 base between. The germline V gene has CDR1 MNHEY and CDR2 SVGEGT. The CDR3 region is CASSYHNEQFF. The CDR3 DNA reads TGTGCCAGCAGTTACCACAATGAGCAGTTCTTC.

The chain employs TRBV5-1 and TRBJ2-7; D not certain. CDR3 length: 15 residues. Trimming took off 0 bases at V and 0 bases at J, with 10 bases between the two ends. Germline V lookup: CDR1 SGHRS, CDR2 YFSETQ. CDR3 nucleotide sequence: TGCGCCAGCAGCTTGGGCTTTCAGAGCTCCTACGAGCAGTACTTC. Its protein is CASSLGFQSSYEQYF.

The chain joins TRBV4-1 to TRBJ2-1; tentatively, D is TRBD2 (6 bases). The CDR3 totals 15 residues. Looked up from germline, CDR1 is MGHRA and CDR2 is YSYEKL. V lost 0 bases to trimming and J lost 7 bases, with 13 bases between them. CDR3 sequence: CASSQDGGIGNEQFF. The CDR3 DNA reads TGCGCCAGCAGCCAAGACGGCGGGATCGGTAATGAGCAGTTCTTC.

The genes are TRBV5-4 and TRBJ2-5; D unclear. Trimming left V 4 bases short and J 0 bases short, with 16 bases between. This CDR3 has 16 amino acids. Germline lookup yields CDR1 SGHNT and CDR2 YYREEE (reference sequence). The CDR3 nucleotides are TGTGCCAGCAGCCTAGGGTTAGGCGGACACCAAGAGACCCAGTACTTC. It specifies CASSLGLGGHQETQYF.

The chain joins TRBV7-2 to TRBJ1-1; maybe TRBD1 (5 bases). The CDR3 has 14 residues. Germline values: CDR1 SGHTA, CDR2 FQGNSA. Trimming took off 4 bases at V and 5 bases at J, with 14 bases between the two ends. The CDR3 DNA follows: TGTGCCAGCAGCTGGGGCCTCGGTGGGACTGAAGCTTTCTTT. The encoded protein is CASSWGLGGTEAFF.

Notes on this clone: Other DNA sequences in this sample translate to the same CDR3. Here the CDR3 reads CASSYTGDEQYF. The DNA of the CDR3 is TGTGCCAGCAGTTACACGGGGGACGAGCAGTACTTC. The chain employs TRBV6-6 and TRBJ2-7, with D possibly being TRBD2 (6 bases). There are 12 residues in the CDR3. CDR1 is MNHNY, CDR2 SVGAGI, per germline (reference sequence). Trimming pared 2 bases from V and 5 bases from J, leaving 7 bases between.

This chain's CDR3 is CASSLNPTDKNTEAFF. The CDR3 DNA reads as TGTGCCAGCAGCTTGAACCCGACCGATAAGAACACTGAAGCTTTCTTT. The rearrangement links TRBV5-5 to TRBJ1-1, with D uncertain. The germline V gene has CDR1 SGHKS and CDR2 YYEKEE (reference sequence). V was trimmed by 1 base and J by 1 base, leaving 14 bases between them. The length of the CDR3 is 16 residues.

The chain combines TRBV29-1 with TRBJ2-1; 12 bases agree with TRBD2. The trim removed 4 bases at V and 7 bases at J, leaving 14 bases unmatched. Germline V gene sequence: CDR1 SQVTM, CDR2 ANQGSEA. The CDR3 has 17 residues. CDR3 in amino acids: CSVGLAGGLLYKNEQFF. In DNA, the CDR3 is TGCAGCGTTGGCCTAGCGGGAGGGCTCTTGTATAAGAATGAGCAGTTCTTC.

This sequence joins TRBV6-5 and TRBJ1-2; the D is unclear. CDR1 and CDR2 (germline): MNHEY, SVGAGI. V was trimmed by 4 bases and J by 7 bases, leaving 10 bases between them. The length of the CDR3 is 12 residues. The CDR3 reads CASSSRLGGYTF. CDR3 sequence (DNA): TGTGCCAGCAGTTCCCGGCTTGGTGGCTACACCTTC.

The chain recombines TRBV5-4 with TRBJ1-4; maybe TRBD1 (5 bases). V was trimmed by 2 bases and J by 5 bases, leaving 10 bases between them. Germline-derived CDR1 and CDR2 are SGHNT and YYREEE (reference sequence). The CDR3 has 14 residues. Here the CDR3 DNA reads TGTGCCAGCAGCTTTGACAGTCGGAATGAAAAACTGTTTTTT. Translation gives CASSFDSRNEKLFF.

V usage is TRBV5-4 and J usage is TRBJ1-1; D call uncertain. Germline-derived CDR1 and CDR2 are SGHNT and YYREEE (reference sequence). The length of the CDR3 is 14 residues. Trimming cost V 0 bases and J 6 bases, with 12 bases left between them. CDR3 sequence: CASSLEQPAAEAFF. CDR3 in DNA: TGTGCCAGCAGCTTGGAGCAGCCGGCAGCTGAAGCTTTCTTT.

This clone was seen only a few times. The chain carries TRBV9 and TRBJ2-2; the match to TRBD2 covers 7 bases. The V gene end was trimmed by 0 bases and the J gene end by 0 bases; junction bases not matched to a gene: 11. The germline gives CDR1 SGDLS, CDR2 YYNGEE. The CDR3 covers 19 residues. The DNA of the CDR3 is TGTGCCAGCAGCGTAGCTTCTAGCGGAGGCTTCACGAACACCGGGGAGCTGTTTTTT. Its translation: CASSVASSGGFTNTGELFF.

The rearrangement uses TRBV5-4 and TRBJ1-2; 12 bases are a match to TRBD1. Germline V CDR1 and CDR2: SGHNT, YYREEE (reference sequence). V lost 5 bases to trimming and J lost 0 bases; unmatched junction nucleotides: 5. This CDR3 comprises 16 residues. CDR3 sequence (DNA): TGTGCCAGCAGTCCGGGACAGGGGGCGTCTAACTATGGCTACACCTTC. Encoded protein: CASSPGQGASNYGYTF.

The chain employs TRBV11-2 and TRBJ1-1; D is possibly TRBD1 (5 bases). The germline V and J ends were trimmed by 5 bases and 2 bases, with 24 bases remaining between them. This CDR3 is 18 amino acids long. CDR1 and CDR2 (germline): SGHAT, FQNNGV. For the CDR3, the DNA is TGTGCCAGCAGCCTCACCCGAATTGGACGACAGAAAAACACTGAAGCTTTCTTT. Amino acid sequence: CASSLTRIGRQKNTEAFF.

The gene calls are TRBV11-3 and TRBJ1-2; 8 nucleotides agree with TRBD1. The trim removed 4 bases at V and 3 bases at J, leaving 13 bases unmatched. The CDR3 has 17 amino acids. Germline V gene data show CDR1 as SGHNT and CDR2 as YENEEA. The chain's CDR3 is CASSSPTGGLVDYGYTF. CDR3 coding DNA: TGTGCCAGCAGCTCCCCCACAGGGGGATTAGTGGACTATGGCTACACCTTC.

The CDR3 loop reads CSVAGTGENYNEQFF. CDR3 bases: TGCAGCGTTGCCGGGACAGGGGAAAACTACAATGAGCAGTTCTTC. The chain joins TRBV29-1 to TRBJ2-1; TRBD1 aligns across 10 bases. The CDR3 sequence is 15 residues long. J lost 3 bases, V lost 4 bases, and 6 bases had no gene match. Per germline, CDR1 SQVTM and CDR2 ANQGSEA.